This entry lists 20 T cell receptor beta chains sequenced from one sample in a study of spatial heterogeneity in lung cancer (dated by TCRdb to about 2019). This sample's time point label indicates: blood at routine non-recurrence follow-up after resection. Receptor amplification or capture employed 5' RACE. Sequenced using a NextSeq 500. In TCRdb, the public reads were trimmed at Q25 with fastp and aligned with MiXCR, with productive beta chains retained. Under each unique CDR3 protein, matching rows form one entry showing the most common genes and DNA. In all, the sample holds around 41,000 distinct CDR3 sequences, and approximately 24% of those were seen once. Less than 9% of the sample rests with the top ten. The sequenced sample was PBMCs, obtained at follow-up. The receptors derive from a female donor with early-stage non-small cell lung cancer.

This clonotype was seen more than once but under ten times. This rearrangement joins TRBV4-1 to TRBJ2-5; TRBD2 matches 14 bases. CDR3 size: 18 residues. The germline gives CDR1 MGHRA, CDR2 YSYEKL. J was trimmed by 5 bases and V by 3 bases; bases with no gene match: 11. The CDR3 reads CASSQMRLAGGRWETQYF. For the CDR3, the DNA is TGCGCCAGCAGCCAGATGCGACTAGCGGGGGGGAGGTGGGAGACCCAGTACTTC.

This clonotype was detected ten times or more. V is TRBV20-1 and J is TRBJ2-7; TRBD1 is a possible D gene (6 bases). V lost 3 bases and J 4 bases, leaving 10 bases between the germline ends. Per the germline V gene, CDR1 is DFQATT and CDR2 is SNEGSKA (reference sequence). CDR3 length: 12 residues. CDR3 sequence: CSARTGFYEQYF. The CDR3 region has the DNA TGCAGTGCTAGGACAGGTTTTTACGAGCAGTACTTC.

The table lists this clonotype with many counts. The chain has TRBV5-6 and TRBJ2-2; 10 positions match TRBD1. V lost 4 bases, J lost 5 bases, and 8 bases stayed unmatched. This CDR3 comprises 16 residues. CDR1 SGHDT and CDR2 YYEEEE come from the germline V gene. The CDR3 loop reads CASSRLDRGFTGELFF. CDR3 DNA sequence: TGTGCCAGCAGCAGACTGGACAGGGGGTTTACCGGGGAGCTGTTTTTT. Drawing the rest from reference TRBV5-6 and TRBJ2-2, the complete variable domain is DAGVTQSPTHLIKTRGQQVTLRCSPKSGHDTVSWYQQALGQGPQFIFQYYEEEERQRGNFPDRFSGHQFPNYSSELNVNALLLGDSALYLCASSRLDRGFTGELFFGEGSRLTVL.

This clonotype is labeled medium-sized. In DNA form, the CDR3 reads TGTGCCAGCAGTTTTAAAGAGACCCAGTACTTC. This encodes CASSFKETQYF. This rearrangement joins TRBV6-2 or TRBV6-3 to TRBJ2-5; no firm D call. The CDR3 is 11 amino acids. Germline lookup yields CDR1 MNHEY and CDR2 SVGEGT. V was trimmed by 4 bases and J by 3 bases, leaving 3 bases between them.

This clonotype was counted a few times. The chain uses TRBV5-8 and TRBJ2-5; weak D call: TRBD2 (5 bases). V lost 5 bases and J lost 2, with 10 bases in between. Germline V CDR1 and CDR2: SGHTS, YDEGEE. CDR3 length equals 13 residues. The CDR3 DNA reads TGTGCCAGCAGTCGATCGGGACAAGAGACCCAGTACTTC. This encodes CASSRSGQETQYF.

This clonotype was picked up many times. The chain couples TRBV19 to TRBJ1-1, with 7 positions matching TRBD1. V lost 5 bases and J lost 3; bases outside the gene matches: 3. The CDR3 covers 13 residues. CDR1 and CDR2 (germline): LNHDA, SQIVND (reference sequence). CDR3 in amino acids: CASSGTVDTEAFF. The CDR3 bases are TGTGCCAGTAGTGGGACAGTGGACACTGAAGCTTTCTTT.

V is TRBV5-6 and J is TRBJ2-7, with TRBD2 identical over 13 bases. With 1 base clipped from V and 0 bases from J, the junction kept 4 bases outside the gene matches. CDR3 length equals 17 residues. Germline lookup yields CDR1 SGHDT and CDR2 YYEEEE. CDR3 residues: CASSLITSGRASYEQYF. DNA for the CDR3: TGTGCCAGCAGCTTGATCACTAGCGGGAGGGCCTCCTACGAGCAGTACTTC.

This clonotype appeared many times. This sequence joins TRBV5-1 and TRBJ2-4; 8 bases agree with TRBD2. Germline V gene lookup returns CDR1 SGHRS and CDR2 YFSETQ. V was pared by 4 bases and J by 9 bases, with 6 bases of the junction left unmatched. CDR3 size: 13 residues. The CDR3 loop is CASSPAGGSIQYF. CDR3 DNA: TGCGCCAGCAGCCCGGCGGGGGGAAGCATTCAGTACTTC.

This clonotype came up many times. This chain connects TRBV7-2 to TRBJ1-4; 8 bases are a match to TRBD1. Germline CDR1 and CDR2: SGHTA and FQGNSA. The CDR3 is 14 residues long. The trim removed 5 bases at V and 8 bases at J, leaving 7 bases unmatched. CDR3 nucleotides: TGTGCCAGCAGCCCCGGGACAGGAAGGGAAAAACTGTTTTTT. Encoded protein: CASSPGTGREKLFF. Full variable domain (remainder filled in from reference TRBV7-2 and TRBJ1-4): GAGVSQSPSNKVTEKGKDVELRCDPISGHTALYWYRQSLGQGLEFLIYFQGNSAPDKSGLPSDRFSAERTGGSVSTLTIQRTQQEDSAVYLCASSPGTGREKLFFGSGTQLSVL.

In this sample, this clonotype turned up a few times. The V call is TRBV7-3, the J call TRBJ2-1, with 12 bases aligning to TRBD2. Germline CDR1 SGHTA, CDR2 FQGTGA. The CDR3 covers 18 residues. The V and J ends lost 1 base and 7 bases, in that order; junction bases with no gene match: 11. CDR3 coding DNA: TGTGCCAGCAGCTTAAACCCACCGCCTACTAGCGGGGGGAATGAGCAGTTCTTC. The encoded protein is CASSLNPPPTSGGNEQFF.

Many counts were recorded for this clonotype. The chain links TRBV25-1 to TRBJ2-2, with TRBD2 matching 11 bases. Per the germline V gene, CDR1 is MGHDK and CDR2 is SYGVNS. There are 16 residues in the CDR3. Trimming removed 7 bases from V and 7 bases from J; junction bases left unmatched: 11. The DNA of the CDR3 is TGTGCCAGCACCTTTAGCGGGAGGGCCGGAATCGGGGAGCTGTTTTTT. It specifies CASTFSGRAGIGELFF.

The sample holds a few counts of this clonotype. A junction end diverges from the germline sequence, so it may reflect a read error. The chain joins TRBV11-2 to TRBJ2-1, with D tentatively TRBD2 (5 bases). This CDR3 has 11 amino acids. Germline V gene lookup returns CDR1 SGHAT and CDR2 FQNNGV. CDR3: CASSLTAGVVF. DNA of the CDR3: TGTGCCAGCAGCCTTACCGCCGGGGTAGTCTTC.

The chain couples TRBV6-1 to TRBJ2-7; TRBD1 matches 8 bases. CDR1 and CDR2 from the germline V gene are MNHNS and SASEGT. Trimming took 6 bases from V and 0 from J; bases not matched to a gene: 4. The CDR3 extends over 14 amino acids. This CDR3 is CASRGDRSSYEQYV. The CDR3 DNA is TGTGCCAGCAGGGGGGACAGGAGCTCCTACGAGCAGTACGTC.

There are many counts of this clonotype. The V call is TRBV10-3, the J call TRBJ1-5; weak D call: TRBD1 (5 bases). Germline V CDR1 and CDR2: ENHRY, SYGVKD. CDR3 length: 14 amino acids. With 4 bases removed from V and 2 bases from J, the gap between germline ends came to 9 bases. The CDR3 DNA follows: TGTGCCATCAGTGGAGGGGAGGGCAATCAGCCCCAGCATTTT. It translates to CAISGGEGNQPQHF.

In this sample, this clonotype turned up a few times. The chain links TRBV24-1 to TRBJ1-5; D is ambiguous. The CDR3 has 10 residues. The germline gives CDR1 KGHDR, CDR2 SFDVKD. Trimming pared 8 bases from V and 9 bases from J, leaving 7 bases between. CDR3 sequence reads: CATMRRPQHF. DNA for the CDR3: TGTGCCACCATGAGACGGCCCCAGCATTTT.

The CDR3 DNA reads TGCGCCAGCAGCCAAGGGCCCACAGGGGAGCAGTTCTTC. It encodes CASSQGPTGEQFF. The rearrangement links TRBV4-1 to TRBJ2-1, with D perhaps matching TRBD1 (6 bases). Trimming pared 1 base from V and 10 bases from J, leaving 11 bases between. Germline loops: CDR1 MGHRA, CDR2 YSYEKL. There are 13 residues in the CDR3.

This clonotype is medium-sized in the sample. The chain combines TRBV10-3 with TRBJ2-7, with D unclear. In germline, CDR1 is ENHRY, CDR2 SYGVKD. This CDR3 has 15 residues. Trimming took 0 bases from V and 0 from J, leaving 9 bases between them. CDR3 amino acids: CAISESRDHSYEQYF. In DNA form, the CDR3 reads TGTGCCATCAGTGAGTCCCGTGACCACTCCTACGAGCAGTACTTC.

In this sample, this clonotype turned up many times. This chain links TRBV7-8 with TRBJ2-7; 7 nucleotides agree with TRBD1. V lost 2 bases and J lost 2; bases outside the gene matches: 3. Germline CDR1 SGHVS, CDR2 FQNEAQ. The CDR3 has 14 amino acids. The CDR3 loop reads CASSLRTGPYEQYV. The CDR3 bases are TGTGCCAGCAGCTTACGGACAGGACCCTACGAGCAGTACGTC.

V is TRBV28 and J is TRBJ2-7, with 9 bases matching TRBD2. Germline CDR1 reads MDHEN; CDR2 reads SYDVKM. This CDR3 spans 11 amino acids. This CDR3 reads CATGLAREQYF. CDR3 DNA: TGTGCTACCGGACTAGCGCGGGAGCAGTACTTC.

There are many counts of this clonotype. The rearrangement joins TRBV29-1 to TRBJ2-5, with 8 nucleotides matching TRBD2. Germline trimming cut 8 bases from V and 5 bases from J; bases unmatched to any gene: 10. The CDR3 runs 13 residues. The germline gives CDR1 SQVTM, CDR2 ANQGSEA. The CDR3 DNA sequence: TGCAGCACCAAACGGGAGGGAGTGGAGACCCAGTACTTC. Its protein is CSTKREGVETQYF.